The clone carrying this T cell receptor beta chain appeared a few times. Its antigen remains unidentified. Template switching, a step in the protocol, added a universal primer site, and cDNA carried unique molecular identifiers. TCRdb reanalysed the 5' RACE reads using MiXCR and keeps one entry per CDR3 protein. The table records 200,000 to 250,000 distinct CDR3 sequences, roughly 7% of them present only once. These data belong to a study of identical twins. Study observations and caveats: The presence of invariant MAIT and iNKT cells could partly confound analyses of zero-insertion sequences. The analysis was cross-sectional rather than longitudinal within donors.

The V gene end was trimmed by 7 bases and the J gene end by 3 bases; junction bases not matched to a gene: 12. Per the germline V gene, CDR1 is SGHRS and CDR2 is YFSETQ. The CDR3 totals 15 residues. This sample was also put to use in a study of yellow fever vaccine responses in identical twins.

What was sequenced was memory (CD45RO+) T cells sorted from blood. This sequence joins TRBV5-1 and TRBJ1-2; 7 bases agree with TRBD1. The TCR comes from a woman aged 18-29 years in good health. CDR3 region: CASGPAGTVYYGYTF. CDR3 nucleotide sequence: TGCGCCAGCGGGCCTGCGGGGACAGTCTACTATGGCTACACCTTC.